This T cell receptor (beta chain) came from a study of identical twins. In regard to this clonotype: The antigen is undetermined.

It was template switching that added a universal primer site, and there were unique molecular identifiers on the cDNA. One entry per CDR3 protein results from TCRdb running MiXCR on the 5' RACE reads. The data show 550,000 to 800,000 distinct CDR3 sequences, 7.1% seen once. General observations from the study: Beta out-of-frame sequences showed weaker excess twin sharing.

Germline lookup yields CDR1 SNHLY and CDR2 FYNNEI. The CDR3 consists of 14 residues. V was clipped by 7 bases and J by 7 bases, with 16 bases between them. The same data also contributed to another study, on yellow fever vaccine responses in identical twins.

The gene calls are TRBV2 and TRBJ1-4; maybe TRBD1 (6 bases). Sequenced input: PBMCs. This TCR derives from a young woman in good health. The CDR3 spells CASMGSRGGEKLFF. The DNA of the CDR3 is TGTGCCAGCATGGGGAGCAGGGGTGGTGAAAAACTGTTTTTT.